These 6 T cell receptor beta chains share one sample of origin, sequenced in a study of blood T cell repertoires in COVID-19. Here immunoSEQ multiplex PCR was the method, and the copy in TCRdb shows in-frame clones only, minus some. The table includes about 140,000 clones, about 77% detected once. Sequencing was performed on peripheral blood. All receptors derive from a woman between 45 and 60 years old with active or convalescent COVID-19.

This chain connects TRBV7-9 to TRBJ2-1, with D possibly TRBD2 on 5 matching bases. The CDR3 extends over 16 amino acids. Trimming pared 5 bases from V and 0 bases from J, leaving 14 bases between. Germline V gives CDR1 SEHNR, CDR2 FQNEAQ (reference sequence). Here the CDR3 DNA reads TGTGCCAGCAGCCCCCCTAGCAGTAGCTCCTACAATGAGCAGTTCTTC. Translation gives CASSPPSSSSYNEQFF.

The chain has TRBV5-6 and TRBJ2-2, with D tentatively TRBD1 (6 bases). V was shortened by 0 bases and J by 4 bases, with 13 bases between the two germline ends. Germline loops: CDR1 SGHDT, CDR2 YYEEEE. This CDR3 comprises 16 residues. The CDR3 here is CASSLAPGAGTGELFF. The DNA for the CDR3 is TGTGCCAGCAGCTTGGCCCCAGGGGCGGGCACCGGGGAGCTGTTTTTT. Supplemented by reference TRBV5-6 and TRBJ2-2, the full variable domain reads DAGVTQSPTHLIKTRGQQVTLRCSPKSGHDTVSWYQQALGQGPQFIFQYYEEEERQRGNFPDRFSGHQFPNYSSELNVNALLLGDSALYLCASSLAPGAGTGELFFGEGSRLTVL.

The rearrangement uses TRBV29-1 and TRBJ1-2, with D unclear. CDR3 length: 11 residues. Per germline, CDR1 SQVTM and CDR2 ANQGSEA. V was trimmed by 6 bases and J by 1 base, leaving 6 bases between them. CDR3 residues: CSVQVNYGYTF. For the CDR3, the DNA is TGCAGCGTCCAGGTTAACTATGGCTACACCTTC.

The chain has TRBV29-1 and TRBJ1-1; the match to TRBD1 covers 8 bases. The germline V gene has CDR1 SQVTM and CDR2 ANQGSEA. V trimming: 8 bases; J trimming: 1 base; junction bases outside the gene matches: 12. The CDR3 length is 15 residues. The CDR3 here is CSYDRGRGGNTEAFF. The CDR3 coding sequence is TGCAGCTATGACAGGGGCCGAGGGGGGAACACTGAAGCTTTCTTT. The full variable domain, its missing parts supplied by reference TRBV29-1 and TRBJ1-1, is SAVISQKPSRDICQRGTSLTIQCQVDSQVTMMFWYRQQPGQSLTLIATANQGSEATYESGFVIDKFPISRPNLTFSTLTVSNMSPEDSSIYLCSYDRGRGGNTEAFFGQGTRLTVV.

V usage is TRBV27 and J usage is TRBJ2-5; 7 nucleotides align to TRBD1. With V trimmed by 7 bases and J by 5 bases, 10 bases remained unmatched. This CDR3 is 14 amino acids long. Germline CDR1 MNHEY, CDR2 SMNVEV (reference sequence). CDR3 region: CASTKTGKGETQYF. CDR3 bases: TGTGCCAGCACCAAGACAGGGAAGGGTGAGACCCAGTACTTC.

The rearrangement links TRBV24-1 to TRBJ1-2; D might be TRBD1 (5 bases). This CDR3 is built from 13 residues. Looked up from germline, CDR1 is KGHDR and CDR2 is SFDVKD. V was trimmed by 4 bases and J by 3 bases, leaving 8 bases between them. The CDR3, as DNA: TGTGCCACCAGTGAACAGACAGACTATGGCTACACCTTC. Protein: CATSEQTDYGYTF.